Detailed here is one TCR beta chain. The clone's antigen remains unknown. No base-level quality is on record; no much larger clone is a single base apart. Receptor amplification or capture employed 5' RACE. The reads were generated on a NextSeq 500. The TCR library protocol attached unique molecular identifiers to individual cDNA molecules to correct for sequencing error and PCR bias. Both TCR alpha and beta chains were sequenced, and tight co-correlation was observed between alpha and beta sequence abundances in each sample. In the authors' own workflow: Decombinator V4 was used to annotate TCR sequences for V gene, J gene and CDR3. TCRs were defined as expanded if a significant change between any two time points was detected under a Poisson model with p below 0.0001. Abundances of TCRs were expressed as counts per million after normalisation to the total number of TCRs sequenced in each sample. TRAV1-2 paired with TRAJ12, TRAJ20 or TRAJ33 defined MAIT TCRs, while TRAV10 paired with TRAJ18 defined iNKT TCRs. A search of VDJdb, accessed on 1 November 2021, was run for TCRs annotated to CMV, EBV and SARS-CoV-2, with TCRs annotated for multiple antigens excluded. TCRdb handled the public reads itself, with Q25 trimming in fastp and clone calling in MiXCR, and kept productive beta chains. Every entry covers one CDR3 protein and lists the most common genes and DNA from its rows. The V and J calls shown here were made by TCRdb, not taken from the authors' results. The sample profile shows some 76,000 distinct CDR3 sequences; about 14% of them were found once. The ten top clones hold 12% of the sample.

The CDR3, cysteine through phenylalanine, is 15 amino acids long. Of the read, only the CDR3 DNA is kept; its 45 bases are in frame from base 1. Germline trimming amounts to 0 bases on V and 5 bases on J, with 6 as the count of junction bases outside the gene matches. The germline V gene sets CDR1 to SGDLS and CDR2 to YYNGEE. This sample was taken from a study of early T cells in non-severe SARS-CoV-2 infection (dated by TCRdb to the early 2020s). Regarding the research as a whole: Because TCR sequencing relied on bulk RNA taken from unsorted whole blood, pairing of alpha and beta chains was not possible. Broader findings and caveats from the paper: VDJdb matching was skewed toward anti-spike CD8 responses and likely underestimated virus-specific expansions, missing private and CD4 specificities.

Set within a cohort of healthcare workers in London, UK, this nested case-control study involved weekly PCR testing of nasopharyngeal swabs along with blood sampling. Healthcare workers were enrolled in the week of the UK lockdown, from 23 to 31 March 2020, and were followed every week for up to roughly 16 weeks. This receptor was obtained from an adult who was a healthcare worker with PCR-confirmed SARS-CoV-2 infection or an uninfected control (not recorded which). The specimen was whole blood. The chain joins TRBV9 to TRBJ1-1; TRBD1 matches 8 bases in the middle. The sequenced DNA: TGTGCCAGCAGCGTAGAAGCAGGGGGCAGGACTGAAGCTTTCTTT. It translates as CASSVEAGGRTEAFF. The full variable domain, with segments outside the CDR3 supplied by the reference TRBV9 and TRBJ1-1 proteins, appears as DSGVTQTPKHLITATGQRVTLRCSPRSGDLSVYWYQQSLDQGLQFLIQYYNGEERAKGNILERFSAQQFPDLHSELNLSSLELGDSALYFCASSVEAGGRTEAFFGQGTRLTVV.